One sample yielded the 17 T cell receptor beta chains listed below, sequenced in a study of shared clonotypes between healthy human individuals. The method was immunoSEQ multiplex PCR; TCRdb's version includes in-frame clones alone and lacks a portion of them. The sample shows about 2.2 million clones, about 94% of them seen only once. CD45RO-negative cells were positively selected for CCR7, leaving out terminally differentiated effector memory CD45RA+ cells. The sample comprised naive CD8+ T cells from PBMCs. The receptors derive from a man aged 18 to 29 in good health. Some clones in this sample may be carry-over from other donors' samples.

Worth noting for this clone: The identical CDR3 is also encoded by other nucleotide sequences in the sample. The chain uses TRBV7-9 and TRBJ2-7; D remains unclear. Deletions cut 5 bases from V and 6 bases from J, with 8 bases between. The CDR3 has 11 residues. Germline CDR1 is SEHNR and CDR2 is FQNEAQ (reference sequence). The CDR3 DNA sequence: TGTGCCAGCAGCCTTGGTCGCGAGCAGTACTTC. This encodes CASSLGREQYF.

This chain uses TRBV7-9 with TRBJ2-7; D might be TRBD1 (5 bases). In germline, CDR1 is SEHNR, CDR2 FQNEAQ (reference sequence). V gave up 5 bases and J gave up 1 base, with 15 bases separating them. CDR3 length: 15 amino acids. CDR3 coding DNA: TGTGCCAGCAGCATGCCAGGACACCTTTCCTACGAGCAGTACTTC. Protein: CASSMPGHLSYEQYF.

V usage is TRBV10-3 and J usage is TRBJ1-5, with 7 bases that match TRBD1. The junction had 3 bases not matched to a gene; V was cut back by 0 bases and J by 1 base. From germline, CDR1 is ENHRY and CDR2 SYGVKD. The CDR3 loop spans 16 amino acids. CDR3: CAISESARGSNQPQHF. In nucleotides, the CDR3 is TGTGCCATCAGTGAGTCTGCCAGGGGGAGCAATCAGCCCCAGCATTTT.

Turning to this clone: This CDR3 is also generated by other DNA sequences in the sample. The gene calls are TRBV27 and TRBJ2-7; maybe TRBD1 (5 bases). Trimming removed 2 bases from V and 4 bases from J, with 9 bases in between. The CDR3 has 13 amino acids. CDR1 and CDR2 from the germline V gene are MNHEY and SMNVEV (reference sequence). Written as DNA, the CDR3 is TGTGCCAGCAGTTTACTGGACAATTACGAGCAGTACTTC. It yields the protein CASSLLDNYEQYF.

This clone appeared a few times. The genes are TRBV18 and TRBJ1-1; D remains unclear. V was cut by 5 bases and J by 4 bases, with 14 bases left in between. The CDR3 spans 14 residues. The germline CDR1 and CDR2 sequences are KGHSH and LQKENI. For the CDR3, the DNA is TGTGCCAGCTCAGCCCCAGGAGGGCGCACTGAAGCTTTCTTT. The encoded protein is CASSAPGGRTEAFF.

The V call is TRBV11-3, the J call TRBJ2-3, with D perhaps matching TRBD2 (6 bases). The CDR3 has 16 residues. CDR1 is SGHNT and CDR2 is YENEEA in the germline V gene. V was pared by 5 bases and J by 5 bases, with 20 bases between. The CDR3 DNA reads TGTGCCAGCAGCCCGAGATGGGGAGCGGAGGGAGATACGCAGTATTTT. This sequence encodes CASSPRWGAEGDTQYF.

The J gene is TRBJ2-3, the V gene TRBV28, with a weak D call TRBD2 (6 bases). Between the trimmed V and J ends, which lost 10 bases and 4 bases, there was a span of 15 bases. The CDR3 spans 13 residues. Germline V gene sequence: CDR1 MDHEN, CDR2 SYDVKM. As DNA, the CDR3 is TGTGCCACCTGGGGGGAATCCTCAGATACGCAGTATTTT. Translated: CATWGESSDTQYF.

The genes are TRBV7-9 and TRBJ2-3, with TRBD2 identical over 14 bases. The CDR3 is 16 amino acids. Germline V gene lookup returns CDR1 SEHNR and CDR2 FQNEAQ (reference sequence). V shed 7 bases and J 4 bases; nucleotides not matched to a gene: 7. Here the CDR3 DNA reads TGTGCCAGCACCTCCGGGACTAGCGGGAGACCAGATACGCAGTATTTT. Protein sequence: CASTSGTSGRPDTQYF.

The chain carries TRBV6-5 and TRBJ2-6; either TRBD1 or TRBD2 may fit D (5 bases each). The CDR3 covers 15 residues. Germline V gene sequence: CDR1 MNHEY, CDR2 SVGAGI. The V and J ends lost 1 base and 2 bases respectively, with 6 bases between them. CDR3: CASSYLGAGANVLTF. The CDR3 DNA reads as TGTGCCAGCAGTTACTTGGGGGCTGGGGCCAACGTCCTGACTTTC.

The chain recombines TRBV28 with TRBJ1-5, with D possibly matching TRBD1 (5 bases). Germline V lookup: CDR1 MDHEN, CDR2 SYDVKM. The length of the CDR3 is 15 residues. Trimming shortened V by 3 bases and J by 5 bases, and 14 bases separated the two germline ends. The CDR3 nucleotides are TGTGCCAGCAGTTTGGCCCCCGGGACGTATCAGCCCCAGCATTTT. This translates into CASSLAPGTYQPQHF.

On this clone: Other DNA sequences in this specimen translate into the identical CDR3. The rearrangement links TRBV28 to TRBJ1-5; D possibly corresponds to TRBD1 (5 bases). The germline gives CDR1 MDHEN, CDR2 SYDVKM. The V and J ends lost 5 bases and 2 bases respectively, with 7 bases between them. This CDR3 is built from 13 residues. The CDR3 DNA reads TGTGCCAGCAGTATGACAGGCAATCAGCCCCAGCATTTT. Amino acids: CASSMTGNQPQHF.

The chain joins TRBV27 to TRBJ2-7, with unresolved D. The germline V and J ends were trimmed by 10 bases and 6 bases, with 16 bases remaining between them. The CDR3 covers 12 residues. The germline gives CDR1 MNHEY, CDR2 SMNVEV (reference sequence). This CDR3 is CATSIAGGEQYF. The CDR3 region has the DNA TGTGCCACCTCAATAGCTGGCGGCGAGCAGTACTTC.

The V gene is TRBV13, the J gene TRBJ2-1; maybe TRBD2 (6 bases). The germline V gene encodes CDR1 PRHDT and CDR2 FYEKMQ (reference sequence). The V end lost 4 bases, the J end lost 15 bases, and 13 bases lay between the germline ends. The CDR3 has 11 amino acids. The CDR3 spells CASSSGETGFF. The CDR3 nucleotides are TGTGCCAGCAGCTCGGGGGAAACGGGGTTCTTC.

The V call is TRBV11-2, the J call TRBJ1-1; unclear D gene. The CDR3 sequence is 16 residues long. Per the germline V gene, CDR1 is SGHAT and CDR2 is FQNNGV. The V end was cut by 0 bases, the J end by 0 bases, with 11 bases between. The CDR3, as DNA: TGTGCCAGCAGCTTAGATTCGTACGGACTGAACACTGAAGCTTTCTTT. Translation: CASSLDSYGLNTEAFF.

The CDR3 DNA follows: TGTGCCAGTAGTATAGATGGGGAAGCGCAGCCCCAGCATTTT. Translated, it gives CASSIDGEAQPQHF. The chain is built from TRBV19 and TRBJ1-5; D unclear. The CDR3 length is 14 residues. The germline V gene encodes CDR1 LNHDA and CDR2 SQIVND (reference sequence). The V end was cut by 0 bases, the J end by 7 bases, with 10 bases between.

J is TRBJ2-2 and V is TRBV27, with 7 bases that match TRBD2. The CDR3 has 13 residues. V lost 6 bases, J lost 7 bases, and 5 bases stayed unmatched. CDR1 MNHEY and CDR2 SMNVEV come from the germline V gene (reference sequence). CDR3 DNA: TGTGCCAGCAGGAGAGGGGAGGGCGGGGAGCTGTTTTTT. This sequence encodes CASRRGEGGELFF.

The rearrangement joins TRBV5-1 to TRBJ2-3; D is ambiguous. CDR1 and CDR2 (germline): SGHRS, YFSETQ. This CDR3 region has 14 residues. V lost 4 bases, J lost 1 base, and 10 bases lay in between. The CDR3 nucleotides are TGCGCCAGCAGCGCGGTGGTCGGCACAGATACGCAGTATTTT. Translating gives CASSAVVGTDTQYF.